This TCR beta chain was sequenced for a study of blood T cell repertoires in COVID-19. Study overall: T cells, B-cell-depleted T cells, or PBMCs supplied cDNA or gDNA.

Germline lookup yields CDR1 MNHEY and CDR2 SMNVEV (reference sequence). With 2 bases removed from V and 7 bases from J, the gap between germline ends came to 17 bases. The CDR3 totals 16 residues. TCRdb's copy holds only in-frame clones and misses some; the assay was immunoSEQ multiplex PCR. The sample records 250,000 to 300,000 clones, around four fifths being singletons. The sequenced material came from peripheral blood. The chain has TRBV27 and TRBJ2-2; D possibly corresponds to TRBD1 (5 bases). This clonotype was obtained from an elderly man with acute or convalescent COVID-19. DNA for the CDR3: TGTGCCAGCAGTTTAGTAACCATTTCAGGGAACGGGGAGCTGTTTTTT. It codes for CASSLVTISGNGELFF.